These 16 T cell receptor beta chains came from one sample sequenced in a study of blood T cell repertoires in COVID-19. Some clones are missing from TCRdb's copy, which holds only in-frame ones; the method was immunoSEQ multiplex PCR. Of about 140,000 clones in the sample, less than 90% were seen once. The sequenced material came from PBMCs or T cells enriched from blood (not recorded which). The receptors here all came from a man aged 35-49 years with acute COVID-19.

This clone was found a few times. The chain uses TRBV27 and TRBJ1-5, with 11 positions matching TRBD1. The germline CDR1 and CDR2 sequences are MNHEY and SMNVEV (reference sequence). This CDR3 spans 15 amino acids. Trimming removed 6 bases from V and 6 bases from J; junction bases left unmatched: 7. In DNA form, the CDR3 reads TGTGCCAGCAGCTCCGGGACAGGGGGGGCTCAGCCCCAGCATTTT. This gives the protein CASSSGTGGAQPQHF.

The chain joins TRBV7-2 to TRBJ1-2; D perhaps matches TRBD1 (6 bases). The CDR3 extends over 14 amino acids. The V and J ends lost 5 bases and 8 bases respectively, with 18 bases between them. Germline CDR1 is SGHTA and CDR2 is FQGNSA. DNA for the CDR3: TGTGCCAGCAGCCCTAGAACAGGGTCTGAAGGCTACACCTTC. Amino acid sequence: CASSPRTGSEGYTF.

The rearrangement links TRBV11-2 to TRBJ2-1; D might be TRBD2 (6 bases). V lost 4 bases, J lost 2 bases, and 15 bases lay in between. Per the germline V gene, CDR1 is SGHAT and CDR2 is FQNNGV. The CDR3 is 16 residues long. CDR3 residues: CASSSPGTLAYNEQFF. CDR3 coding DNA: TGTGCCAGCAGCTCCCCCGGGACTCTTGCCTACAATGAGCAGTTCTTC.

This chain joins TRBV27 and TRBJ2-2, with TRBD2 matching over 11 bases. The CDR3 is 16 amino acids. Germline lookup yields CDR1 MNHEY and CDR2 SMNVEV (reference sequence). The V segment lost 4 bases and the J segment 7 bases; nucleotides outside the gene matches: 8. The CDR3 reads CASSSFSGGAVGELFF. CDR3 coding DNA: TGTGCCAGCAGTTCCTTTAGCGGGGGGGCCGTCGGGGAGCTGTTTTTT.

This clone was seen a single time. CDR3: CASSTRDFYNEQFF. The CDR3 region has the DNA TGCGCCAGCAGCACCAGGGACTTCTACAATGAGCAGTTCTTC. This chain joins TRBV5-1 and TRBJ2-1, with a possible D match to TRBD2 (6 bases). The germline gives CDR1 SGHRS, CDR2 YFSETQ. CDR3 length: 14 residues. Trimming took off 4 bases at V and 3 bases at J, with 11 bases between the two ends.

This chain links TRBV12-5 with TRBJ1-1; D may be TRBD1 (5 bases). The germline V gene has CDR1 LGHNT and CDR2 FRNRAP. V gave up 5 bases and J gave up 8 bases, with 21 bases separating them. CDR3 size: 15 residues. The CDR3 DNA reads TGTGCTAGTGGTGCTGAGACAGCCAAGAACCGGGAAGCTTTCTTT. Translation: CASGAETAKNREAFF.

The chain links TRBV2 to TRBJ2-7; 9 bases agree with TRBD1. The CDR3 runs 14 residues. Germline-derived CDR1 and CDR2 are SNHLY and FYNNEI. V shed 4 bases, J shed 5 bases, and the junction held 6 bases outside the gene matches. The CDR3 loop reads CASSGSGQGDEQYF. For the CDR3, the DNA is TGTGCCAGCAGTGGTTCGGGACAGGGAGACGAGCAGTACTTC.

The chain links TRBV29-1 to TRBJ1-1; TRBD1 matches at 10 bases. CDR3 length: 14 residues. Germline CDR1 and CDR2: SQVTM and ANQGSEA. With V trimmed by 4 bases and J by 1 base, 3 bases remained unmatched. CDR3 amino acids: CSVGGQGPNTEAFF. The CDR3 nucleotides are TGCAGCGTTGGGGGACAGGGGCCGAACACTGAAGCTTTCTTT.

The chain employs TRBV6-5 and TRBJ2-2, with 12 bases fitting TRBD1. This CDR3 comprises 15 residues. Per germline, CDR1 MNHEY and CDR2 SVGAGI. V gave up 6 bases and J gave up 9 bases; unmatched junction bases: 8. The CDR3 DNA follows: TGTGCCAGCAGCTCCAGGGGGACAGGGGGCCGGGAGCTGTTTTTT. Translated: CASSSRGTGGRELFF.

This chain links TRBV6-5 with TRBJ2-6, with TRBD1 identical over 8 bases. This CDR3 region has 15 residues. The junction had 4 bases not matched to a gene; V was cut back by 5 bases and J by 4 bases. Germline V gene sequence: CDR1 MNHEY, CDR2 SVGAGI. CDR3 sequence (DNA): TGTGCCAGCAGTCCGACAGGGGAAGGGGCCAACGTCCTGACTTTC. It specifies CASSPTGEGANVLTF.

The rearrangement links TRBV5-4 to TRBJ1-3; the D gene is possibly TRBD1 (5 bases). The CDR3 has 15 residues. The germline V and J ends were trimmed by 6 bases and 0 bases, with 13 bases remaining between them. Germline values: CDR1 SGHNT, CDR2 YYREEE (reference sequence). The CDR3 sequence: CASTWGGNSGNTIYF. The CDR3 DNA is TGTGCCAGCACCTGGGGGGGGAACTCTGGAAACACCATATATTTT.

In DNA form, the CDR3 reads TGTGCCAGCAGCGTAGCCGGGGACACTTACAATGAGCAGTTCTTC. Translated, it gives CASSVAGDTYNEQFF. J is TRBJ2-1 and V is TRBV9, with a weak D call TRBD1 (6 bases). The V gene's germline CDR1 is SGDLS and CDR2 YYNGEE. V was trimmed by 0 bases and J by 4 bases, leaving 11 bases between them. The CDR3 runs 15 residues.

The chain uses TRBV28 and TRBJ1-2; D not resolved. This CDR3 has 11 amino acids. Germline V CDR1 and CDR2: MDHEN, SYDVKM. V was trimmed by 8 bases and J by 5 bases, leaving 9 bases between them. For the CDR3, the DNA is TGTGCCAGCGGGCCGTTTTATGGCTACACCTTC. It translates to CASGPFYGYTF.

In DNA form, the CDR3 reads TGTGCCTGGAGTACGCGGACAGGGAGATCACCCCTCCACTTT. Translated: CAWSTRTGRSPLHF. The chain combines TRBV30 with TRBJ1-6, with TRBD1 identical over 8 bases. In germline, CDR1 is GTSNPN, CDR2 SVGIG (reference sequence). This CDR3 comprises 14 residues. Trimming cost V 2 bases and J 10 bases; bases outside gene matches: 7.

This chain connects TRBV19 to TRBJ2-5; TRBD1 aligns across 11 bases. This CDR3 is 15 amino acids long. Trimming at V came to 3 bases and at J to 4 bases, leaving 4 bases not matched to a gene. The V gene's germline CDR1 is LNHDA and CDR2 SQIVND (reference sequence). The CDR3 spells CASSMGQGVGETQYF. The CDR3 DNA reads TGTGCCAGTAGTATGGGACAGGGGGTTGGAGAGACCCAGTACTTC.

The chain uses TRBV5-5 and TRBJ1-1; no clear D gene. The germline CDR1 and CDR2 sequences are SGHKS and YYEKEE (reference sequence). The CDR3 extends over 14 amino acids. Trimming removed 0 bases at V and 1 base at J, with 7 bases between. The CDR3 DNA reads as TGTGCCAGCAGCTTGGGGCCAGGGAACACTGAAGCTTTCTTT. Encoded protein: CASSLGPGNTEAFF. The full variable domain, its missing parts supplied by reference TRBV5-5 and TRBJ1-1, is DAGVTQSPTHLIKTRGQQVTLRCSPISGHKSVSWYQQVLGQGPQFIFQYYEKEERGRGNFPDRFSARQFPNYSSELNVNALLLGDSALYLCASSLGPGNTEAFFGQGTRLTVV.